A single sample gave rise to the 30 T cell receptor beta chains below, sequenced in a study of cytomegalovirus exposure and HLA in healthy donors. Vbeta (60) and Jbeta (13) primers were used in the PCR. Generated by immunoSEQ multiplex PCR, the TCRdb table keeps only in-frame clones and is missing some. The data contain 150,000 to 200,000 clones, 77% of them singletons. Sequenced sample: PBMCs. The receptors derive from a woman aged 25 to 39 in good health and CMV-seronegative.

V is TRBV7-9 and J is TRBJ2-3; D not certain. Trimming removed 1 base at V and 5 bases at J, with 4 bases between. Germline V CDR1 and CDR2: SEHNR, FQNEAQ (reference sequence). The CDR3 is 12 amino acids. This CDR3 is CASSLDRDTQYF. In DNA form, the CDR3 reads TGTGCCAGCAGCTTAGATCGAGATACGCAGTATTTT.

This chain connects TRBV9 to TRBJ1-3; possible D gene TRBD1, 5 bases. Germline V gene data show CDR1 as SGDLS and CDR2 as YYNGEE. The CDR3 extends over 13 amino acids. V was clipped by 3 bases and J by 4 bases, with 8 bases between them. The CDR3 spells CASSDRTGNTIYF. The CDR3, as DNA: TGTGCCAGCAGCGACAGGACAGGAAACACCATATATTTT.

V is TRBV18 and J is TRBJ1-2; D perhaps matches TRBD1 (5 bases). The V gene's germline CDR1 is KGHSH and CDR2 LQKENI. The CDR3 runs to 17 residues. V lost 3 bases, J lost 8 bases, and 25 bases lay in between. CDR3 in DNA: TGTGCCAGCTCACCCACCTTAGGGGCCCAAGAGGATGGAGGCTACACCTTC. Translation gives CASSPTLGAQEDGGYTF.

The chain recombines TRBV19 with TRBJ1-1; D not certain. Trimming pared 7 bases from V and 6 bases from J, leaving 21 bases between. Germline loops: CDR1 LNHDA, CDR2 SQIVND (reference sequence). The CDR3 covers 15 residues. This chain's CDR3 is CASTKPGVTVPEAFF. CDR3 nucleotide sequence: TGTGCCAGTACCAAACCCGGGGTCACAGTCCCTGAAGCTTTCTTT. The full variable domain, in which reference TRBV19 and TRBJ1-1 provide the parts outside the CDR3, is DGGITQSPKYLFRKEGQNVTLSCEQNLNHDAMYWYRQDPGQGLRLIYYSQIVNDFQKGDIAEGYSVSREKKESFPLTVTSAQKNPTAFYLCASTKPGVTVPEAFFGQGTRLTVV.

This chain links TRBV7-2 with TRBJ2-2; 11 bases line up with TRBD2. This CDR3 is 17 amino acids long. Trimming at V came to 2 bases and at J to 4 bases, leaving 6 bases not matched to a gene. The germline V gene has CDR1 SGHTA and CDR2 FQGNSA. The CDR3 region has the DNA TGTGCCAGCAGCTTATCTCTTAGCGGGGGGGGCACCGGGGAGCTGTTTTTT. Protein sequence: CASSLSLSGGGTGELFF.

The chain recombines TRBV6-6 with TRBJ2-1; 8 bases line up with TRBD2. The germline V gene has CDR1 MNHNY and CDR2 SVGAGI (reference sequence). The CDR3 totals 14 residues. V lost 4 bases and J lost 9; bases outside the gene matches: 8. This CDR3 is CASSWDGTSAEQFF. In DNA, the CDR3 is TGTGCCAGCAGTTGGGACGGGACTAGTGCTGAGCAGTTCTTC.

The J gene is TRBJ1-1, the V gene TRBV21-1; the DNA was not compared with TRBD1, the D call given in the table. TRBV21-1 is designated a pseudogene. CDR3 length: 14 residues. CDR3 protein: CASSKGSRGIEAFF. The CDR3 DNA reads as TGTGCCAGCAGCAAAGGTTCGAGGGGGATTGAAGCTTTCTTT.

This clone was picked up a small number of times. The V call is TRBV5-1, the J call TRBJ1-2, with D unresolved. There are 15 residues in the CDR3. Germline lookup yields CDR1 SGHRS and CDR2 YFSETQ. V lost 0 bases and J 7 bases, leaving 16 bases between the germline ends. The CDR3 reads CASSLAGRSGIGYTF. In nucleotides, the CDR3 is TGCGCCAGCAGCTTGGCCGGAAGGTCGGGAATTGGCTACACCTTC. The complete variable domain, with remaining parts taken from reference TRBV5-1 and TRBJ1-2, reads KAGVTQTPRYLIKTRGQQVTLSCSPISGHRSVSWYQQTPGQGLQFLFEYFSETQRNKGNFPGRFSGRQFSNSRSEMNVSTLELGDSALYLCASSLAGRSGIGYTFGSGTRLTVV.

The J gene is TRBJ2-3, the V gene TRBV10-3, with D possibly TRBD1 on 6 matching bases. V dropped 2 bases and J dropped 6 bases, with 9 bases sitting between them. The V gene's germline CDR1 is ENHRY and CDR2 SYGVKD. The CDR3 covers 13 residues. In DNA form, the CDR3 reads TGTGCCATCAGTGAGCAGGGGTGGGATACGCAGTATTTT. Translating gives CAISEQGWDTQYF.

The chain recombines TRBV5-1 with TRBJ1-1; D unclear. The CDR3 runs to 11 residues. V was clipped by 6 bases and J by 0 bases, with 3 bases between them. CDR1 and CDR2 from the germline V gene are SGHRS and YFSETQ. CDR3 sequence reads: CASNMNTEAFF. CDR3 in DNA: TGCGCCAGCAACATGAACACTGAAGCTTTCTTT.

J is TRBJ1-6 and V is TRBV6-1; no firm D call. The CDR3 is 17 amino acids. V shed 2 bases and J shed 0 bases, with 11 bases lying between them. The germline gives CDR1 MNHNS, CDR2 SASEGT. The CDR3 bases are TGTGCCAGCAGTGAAAAGCCCGTAACCTCCTATAATTCACCCCTCCACTTT. Translated: CASSEKPVTSYNSPLHF.

V gene TRBV7-9 combines with J gene TRBJ1-1, with D possibly TRBD1 on 6 matching bases. CDR3 length: 15 residues. Trimming removed 5 bases from V and 0 bases from J, with 13 bases in between. CDR1 and CDR2 (germline): SEHNR, FQNEAQ (reference sequence). CDR3 amino acids: CASSLGAEMNTEAFF. For the CDR3, the DNA is TGTGCCAGCAGCCTGGGGGCCGAGATGAACACTGAAGCTTTCTTT. The full variable domain, with the rest looked up from reference TRBV7-9 and TRBJ1-1, is DTGVSQNPRHKITKRGQNVTFRCDPISEHNRLYWYRQTLGQGPEFLTYFQNEAQLEKSRLLSDRFSAERPKGSFSTLEIQRTEQGDSAMYLCASSLGAEMNTEAFFGQGTRLTVV.

The chain has TRBV2 and TRBJ1-6; D gene ambiguous. This CDR3 has 14 residues. V was pared by 3 bases and J by 7 bases, with 10 bases between. The germline gives CDR1 SNHLY, CDR2 FYNNEI. CDR3 loop: CASSDPVRNSPLHF. The CDR3, as DNA: TGTGCCAGCAGTGATCCGGTTAGAAATTCACCCCTCCACTTT.

The rearrangement links TRBV19 to TRBJ1-1; 9 bases agree with TRBD1. CDR1 and CDR2 from the germline V gene are LNHDA and SQIVND (reference sequence). The CDR3 runs 13 residues. After removal of 4 bases from V and 8 bases from J, the junction contained 5 bases not matched to a gene. The CDR3 here is CASSNRGPQEAFF. DNA for the CDR3: TGTGCCAGTAGTAACAGGGGGCCCCAGGAAGCTTTCTTT.

DNA for the CDR3: TGCAGCGTTGGGGCGGGGGGTAATGAGCAGTTCTTC. It is translated as CSVGAGGNEQFF. This chain links TRBV29-1 with TRBJ2-1; 8 bases match TRBD2. CDR3 length equals 12 residues. J gave up 7 bases and V 4 bases, and 3 bases lay outside the gene matches. Germline V CDR1 and CDR2: SQVTM, ANQGSEA.

This chain uses TRBV11-1 with TRBJ2-1; a weak D match, TRBD2 (6 bases). V was cut by 1 base and J by 10 bases, with 14 bases left in between. The germline gives CDR1 SGHAT, CDR2 FQDESV (reference sequence). The CDR3 has 14 amino acids. The CDR3: CASSLELMAGEQFF. The CDR3, as DNA: TGTGCCAGCAGCTTAGAACTCATGGCGGGGGAGCAGTTCTTC.

The chain combines TRBV18 with TRBJ2-7; 8 bases agree with TRBD1. The CDR3 sequence is 14 residues long. Trimming at V came to 3 bases and at J to 2 bases, leaving 3 bases not matched to a gene. Germline V gene lookup returns CDR1 KGHSH and CDR2 LQKENI. The CDR3 DNA follows: TGTGCCAGCTCACCCGAGACAGGGGCCTACGAGCAGTACTTC. The encoded protein is CASSPETGAYEQYF. Full variable domain (missing parts from reference TRBV18 and TRBJ2-7): NAGVMQNPRHLVRRRGQEARLRCSPMKGHSHVYWYRQLPEEGLKFMVYLQKENIIDESGMPKERFSAEFPKEGPSILRIQQVVRGDSAAYFCASSPETGAYEQYFGPGTRLTVT.

V usage is TRBV7-2 and J usage is TRBJ1-2, with 8 bases fitting TRBD1. This CDR3 has 15 residues. CDR1 and CDR2 (germline): SGHTA, FQGNSA. Trimming at V came to 5 bases and at J to 1 base, leaving 6 bases not matched to a gene. The CDR3 coding sequence is TGTGCCAGCAGCCCTGGGACAGGCCTTAACTATGGCTACACCTTC. Protein: CASSPGTGLNYGYTF.

For the CDR3, the DNA is TGTGCCAGCAGCCACACGGAGGTCGGAGAGCAGTACTTC. Translated, it gives CASSHTEVGEQYF. J is TRBJ2-7 and V is TRBV7-9; D is perhaps TRBD2 (5 bases). Germline CDR1 SEHNR, CDR2 FQNEAQ (reference sequence). V was shortened by 5 bases and J by 7 bases, with 15 bases between the two germline ends. The CDR3 has 13 residues. Based on the CDR3 plus reference TRBV7-9 and TRBJ2-7, the full variable domain is DTGVSQNPRHKITKRGQNVTFRCDPISEHNRLYWYRQTLGQGPEFLTYFQNEAQLEKSRLLSDRFSAERPKGSFSTLEIQRTEQGDSAMYLCASSHTEVGEQYFGPGTRLTVT.

The chain employs TRBV5-4 and TRBJ2-7; 10 nucleotides agree with TRBD2. CDR3 size: 16 residues. Trimming removed 3 bases from V and 1 base from J; junction bases left unmatched: 7. Germline CDR1 reads SGHNT; CDR2 reads YYREEE (reference sequence). As DNA, the CDR3 is TGTGCCAGCAGCTCCGCCCGGACTAGCGGATCCTACGAGCAGTACTTC. This codes for CASSSARTSGSYEQYF.

The gene calls are TRBV18 and TRBJ1-6, with no clear D. The CDR3 has 13 amino acids. CDR1 and CDR2 (germline): KGHSH, LQKENI. V lost 2 bases and J lost 8, with 7 bases in between. The CDR3 sequence is CASSPTEDSPLHF. Here the CDR3 DNA reads TGTGCCAGCTCACCAACCGAGGATTCACCCCTCCACTTT.

The V and J genes are TRBV7-8 and TRBJ2-1; TRBD2 agrees at 13 bases. CDR1 is SGHVS, CDR2 FQNEAQ, per germline. V gave up 4 bases and J gave up 2 bases; unmatched junction bases: 2. This CDR3 is 16 amino acids long. CDR3 nucleotide sequence: TGTGCCAGCAGCTCCACTAGCGGGGGGGCCTACAATGAGCAGTTCTTC. It codes for CASSSTSGGAYNEQFF.

This clone was seen a single time. The chain has TRBV7-8 and TRBJ1-1, with D perhaps TRBD1 (6 bases). The germline V gene encodes CDR1 SGHVS and CDR2 FQNEAQ. V lost 4 bases to trimming and J lost 0 bases, with 9 bases between them. The CDR3 is 14 amino acids. The CDR3: CASSSTGLNTEAFF. As DNA, the CDR3 is TGTGCCAGCAGCTCGACAGGTTTGAACACTGAAGCTTTCTTT.

The chain employs TRBV30 and TRBJ2-5; TRBD2 agrees at 15 bases. J lost 5 bases, V lost 1 base, and 5 bases had no gene match. Germline CDR1 reads GTSNPN; CDR2 reads SVGIG (reference sequence). This CDR3 contains 16 residues. CDR3 loop: CAWSGGLAGGLETQYF. CDR3 bases: TGTGCCTGGAGTGGAGGACTAGCGGGGGGGCTGGAGACCCAGTACTTC.

This sequence joins TRBV5-1 and TRBJ2-1; D possibly corresponds to TRBD1 (6 bases). Germline CDR1 SGHRS, CDR2 YFSETQ. The V end was cut by 6 bases, the J end by 4 bases, with 17 bases between. This CDR3 contains 15 residues. Written as DNA, the CDR3 is TGCGCCAGCACCCCCGGGACAAACCGATACAATGAGCAGTTCTTC. This translates into CASTPGTNRYNEQFF.

The rearrangement joins TRBV6-4 to TRBJ2-3, with 8 bases aligning to TRBD2. The CDR3 is made up of 14 amino acids. After removal of 3 bases from V and 1 base from J, the junction contained 0 bases not matched to a gene. Germline values: CDR1 MRHNA, CDR2 SNTAGT. CDR3 DNA: TGTGCCAGCAGTGAGCGGGGGGGCACAGATACGCAGTATTTT. Its protein product is CASSERGGTDTQYF.

This clone was detected only a few times. The rearrangement joins TRBV19 to TRBJ2-7; TRBD1 aligns across 9 bases. Germline V gene sequence: CDR1 LNHDA, CDR2 SQIVND (reference sequence). The CDR3 consists of 13 residues. The J segment lost 6 bases and the V segment lost 6 bases, leaving 6 bases of the junction unmatched. Written as DNA, the CDR3 is TGTGCCAGTAGAGGGGGACAGGGCAGCGAGCAGTACTTC. Protein sequence: CASRGGQGSEQYF.

This clone showed up just once. CDR3 DNA sequence: TGCAGTGCTAGCCCGGGGACTGAAGCTTTCTTT. Its protein product is CSASPGTEAFF. The rearrangement uses TRBV20-1 and TRBJ1-1; D not certain. The ends were cut back, 3 bases at V and 5 bases at J, with 7 bases in the middle. Looked up from germline, CDR1 is DFQATT and CDR2 is SNEGSKA (reference sequence). CDR3 length: 11 residues.

In DNA form, the CDR3 reads TGTGCCAGCCAGACTAGCGGGGGAGGGGGGCAGTTCTTC. It is translated as CASQTSGGGGQFF. The chain combines TRBV30 with TRBJ2-1; 12 bases are a match to TRBD2. The J segment lost 12 bases and the V segment lost 8 bases, leaving 11 bases of the junction unmatched. CDR3 length equals 13 residues. CDR1 GTSNPN and CDR2 SVGIG come from the germline V gene (reference sequence).

This clone has just a few counts. The gene calls are TRBV6-1 and TRBJ2-2; 12 nucleotides line up with TRBD2. Germline V gene sequence: CDR1 MNHNS, CDR2 SASEGT. V gave up 2 bases and J gave up 7 bases; unmatched junction bases: 5. The CDR3 consists of 16 residues. CDR3 sequence reads: CASSERLAGVSGELFF. DNA of the CDR3: TGTGCCAGCAGTGAAAGACTAGCGGGGGTGAGCGGGGAGCTGTTTTTT.